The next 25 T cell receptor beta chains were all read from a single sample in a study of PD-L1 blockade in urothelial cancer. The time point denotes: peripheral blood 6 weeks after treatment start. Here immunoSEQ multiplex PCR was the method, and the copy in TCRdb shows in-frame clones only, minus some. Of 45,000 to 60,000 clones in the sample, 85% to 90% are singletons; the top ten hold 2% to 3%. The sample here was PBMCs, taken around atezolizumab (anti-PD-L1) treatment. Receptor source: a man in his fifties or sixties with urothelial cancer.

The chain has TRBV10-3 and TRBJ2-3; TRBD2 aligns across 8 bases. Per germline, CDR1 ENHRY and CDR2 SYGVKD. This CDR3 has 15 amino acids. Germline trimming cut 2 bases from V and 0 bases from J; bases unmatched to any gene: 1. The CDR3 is CAISETSGSTDTQYF. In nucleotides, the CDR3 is TGTGCCATCAGTGAGACTAGCGGAAGCACAGATACGCAGTATTTT.

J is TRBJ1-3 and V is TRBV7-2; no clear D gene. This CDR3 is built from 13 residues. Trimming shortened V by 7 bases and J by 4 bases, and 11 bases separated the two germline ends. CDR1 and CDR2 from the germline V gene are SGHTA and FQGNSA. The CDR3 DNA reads TGTGCCAGCACCACTTACCGAGGAAACACCATATATTTT. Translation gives CASTTYRGNTIYF.

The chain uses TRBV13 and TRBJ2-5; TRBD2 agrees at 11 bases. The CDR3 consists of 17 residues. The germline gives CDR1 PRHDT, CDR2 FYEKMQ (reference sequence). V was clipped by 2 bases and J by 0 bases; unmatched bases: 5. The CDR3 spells CASSLRTSGRHQETQYF. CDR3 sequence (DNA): TGTGCCAGCAGCTTAAGGACTAGCGGGCGCCACCAAGAGACCCAGTACTTC.

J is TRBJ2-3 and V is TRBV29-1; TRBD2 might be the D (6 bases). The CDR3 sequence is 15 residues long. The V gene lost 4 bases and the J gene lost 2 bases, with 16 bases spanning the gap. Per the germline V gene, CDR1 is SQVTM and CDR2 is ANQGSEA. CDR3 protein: CSVGFGGGNTDTQYF. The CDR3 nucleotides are TGCAGCGTTGGGTTCGGGGGAGGCAACACAGATACGCAGTATTTT.

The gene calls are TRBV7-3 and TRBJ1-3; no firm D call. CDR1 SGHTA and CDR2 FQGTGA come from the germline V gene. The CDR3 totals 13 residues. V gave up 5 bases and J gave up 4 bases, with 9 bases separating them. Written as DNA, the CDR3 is TGTGCCAGCAGCCCCTACCGAGGAAACACCATATATTTT. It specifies CASSPYRGNTIYF.

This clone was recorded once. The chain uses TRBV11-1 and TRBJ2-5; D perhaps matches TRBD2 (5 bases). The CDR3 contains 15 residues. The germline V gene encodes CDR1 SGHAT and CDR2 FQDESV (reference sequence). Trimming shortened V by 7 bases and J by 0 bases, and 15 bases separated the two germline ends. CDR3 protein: CASTLSSGNQETQYF. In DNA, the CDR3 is TGTGCCAGCACCCTATCGTCGGGAAACCAAGAGACCCAGTACTTC. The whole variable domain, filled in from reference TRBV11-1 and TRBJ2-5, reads EAEVAQSPRYKITEKSQAVAFWCDPISGHATLYWYRQILGQGPELLVQFQDESVVDDSQLPKDRFSAERLKGVDSTLKIQPAELGDSAMYLCASTLSSGNQETQYFGPGTRLLVL.

CDR3 sequence (DNA): TGTGCCAGCAGTCCTAGCGGGAGTTCGTACGAGCAGTACTTC. Its protein is CASSPSGSSYEQYF. The rearrangement uses TRBV28 and TRBJ2-7; 10 bases agree with TRBD2. The CDR3 loop spans 14 amino acids. Germline V gene data show CDR1 as MDHEN and CDR2 as SYDVKM. Trimming cost V 5 bases and J 4 bases; bases outside gene matches: 5.

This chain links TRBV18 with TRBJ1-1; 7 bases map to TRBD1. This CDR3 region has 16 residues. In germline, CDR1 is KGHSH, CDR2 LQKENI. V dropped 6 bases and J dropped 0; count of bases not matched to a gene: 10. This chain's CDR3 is CASSLRFGTVNTEAFF. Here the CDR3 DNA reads TGTGCCAGCTCCCTTCGCTTTGGGACAGTGAACACTGAAGCTTTCTTT.

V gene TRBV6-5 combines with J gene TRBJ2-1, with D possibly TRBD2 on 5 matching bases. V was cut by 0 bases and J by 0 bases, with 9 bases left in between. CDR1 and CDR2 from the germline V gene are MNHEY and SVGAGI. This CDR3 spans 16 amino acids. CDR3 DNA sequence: TGTGCCAGCAGTTACTCTGGGCGGGCCTCCTACAATGAGCAGTTCTTC. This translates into CASSYSGRASYNEQFF.

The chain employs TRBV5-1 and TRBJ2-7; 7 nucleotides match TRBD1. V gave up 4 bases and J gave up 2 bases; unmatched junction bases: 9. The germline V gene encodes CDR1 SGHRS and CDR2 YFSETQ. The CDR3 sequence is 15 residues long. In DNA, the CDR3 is TGCGCCAGCAGCCGAGGAGACAGGGTTGCCTACGAGCAGTACTTC. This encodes CASSRGDRVAYEQYF.

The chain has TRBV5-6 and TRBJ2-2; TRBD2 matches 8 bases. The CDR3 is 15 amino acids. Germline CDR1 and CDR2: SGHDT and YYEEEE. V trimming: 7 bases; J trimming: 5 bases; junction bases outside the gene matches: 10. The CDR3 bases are TGTGCCAGCGCCCCGGGGGGGTTGAGGACCGGGGAGCTGTTTTTT. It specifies CASAPGGLRTGELFF.

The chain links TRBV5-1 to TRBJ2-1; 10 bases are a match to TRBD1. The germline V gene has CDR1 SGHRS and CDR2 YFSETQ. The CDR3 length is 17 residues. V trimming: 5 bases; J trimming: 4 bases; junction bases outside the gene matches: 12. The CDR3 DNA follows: TGCGCCAGCAGTTATTCCCCCGGGACAGGGGCATACAATGAGCAGTTCTTC. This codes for CASSYSPGTGAYNEQFF.

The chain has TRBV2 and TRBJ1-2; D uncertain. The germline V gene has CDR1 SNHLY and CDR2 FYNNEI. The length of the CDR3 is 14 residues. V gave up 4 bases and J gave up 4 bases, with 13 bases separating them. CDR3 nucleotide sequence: TGTGCCAGCAGTGGAAACGTCCGGGTCTATGGCTACACCTTC. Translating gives CASSGNVRVYGYTF.

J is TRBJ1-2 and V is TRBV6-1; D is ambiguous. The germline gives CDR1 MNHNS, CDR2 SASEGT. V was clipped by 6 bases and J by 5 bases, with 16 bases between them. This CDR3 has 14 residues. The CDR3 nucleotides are TGTGCCAGCAGCTCGCCGGGGTCCAATTATGGCTACACCTTC. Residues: CASSSPGSNYGYTF.

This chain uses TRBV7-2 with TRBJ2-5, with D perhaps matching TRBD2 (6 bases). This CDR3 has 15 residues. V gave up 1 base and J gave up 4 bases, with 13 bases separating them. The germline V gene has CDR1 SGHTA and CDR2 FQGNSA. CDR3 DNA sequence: TGTGCCAGCAGCTTAGTGGCGGGGCGGAGAGAGACCCAGTACTTC. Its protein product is CASSLVAGRRETQYF. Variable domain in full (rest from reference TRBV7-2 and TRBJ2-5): GAGVSQSPSNKVTEKGKDVELRCDPISGHTALYWYRQSLGQGLEFLIYFQGNSAPDKSGLPSDRFSAERTGGSVSTLTIQRTQQEDSAVYLCASSLVAGRRETQYFGPGTRLLVL.

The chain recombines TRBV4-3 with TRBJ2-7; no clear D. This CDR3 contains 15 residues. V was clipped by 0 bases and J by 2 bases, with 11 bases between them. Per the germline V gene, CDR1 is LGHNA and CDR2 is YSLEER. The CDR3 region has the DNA TGCGCCAGCAGCCAAGACGAGCGTGATACCTACGAGCAGTACTTC. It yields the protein CASSQDERDTYEQYF.

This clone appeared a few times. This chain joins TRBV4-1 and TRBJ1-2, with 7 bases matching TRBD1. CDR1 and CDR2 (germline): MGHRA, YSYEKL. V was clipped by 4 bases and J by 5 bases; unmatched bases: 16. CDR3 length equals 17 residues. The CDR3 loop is CASSPNRDSSIGYGYTF. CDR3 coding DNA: TGCGCCAGCAGCCCGAACCGGGACAGCTCAATAGGGTATGGCTACACCTTC.

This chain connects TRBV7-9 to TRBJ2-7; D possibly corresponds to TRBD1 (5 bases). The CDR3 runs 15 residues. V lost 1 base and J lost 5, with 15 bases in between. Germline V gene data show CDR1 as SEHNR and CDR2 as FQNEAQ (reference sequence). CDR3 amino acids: CASSLDLQGVDEQYF. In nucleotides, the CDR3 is TGTGCCAGCAGCTTAGACTTGCAGGGCGTGGACGAGCAGTACTTC.

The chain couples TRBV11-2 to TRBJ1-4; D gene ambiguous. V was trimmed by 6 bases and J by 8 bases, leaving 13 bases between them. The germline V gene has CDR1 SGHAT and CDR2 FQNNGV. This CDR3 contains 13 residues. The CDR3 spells CASRRSYGEKLFF. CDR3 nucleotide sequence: TGTGCCAGCAGACGGTCTTACGGGGAAAAACTGTTTTTT.

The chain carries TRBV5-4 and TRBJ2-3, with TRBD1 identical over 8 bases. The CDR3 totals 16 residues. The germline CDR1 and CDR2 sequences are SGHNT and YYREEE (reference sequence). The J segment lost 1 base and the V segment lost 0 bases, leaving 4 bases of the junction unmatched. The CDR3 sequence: CASSLGPGQGTDTQYF. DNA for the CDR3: TGTGCCAGCAGCTTGGGGCCGGGACAGGGCACAGATACGCAGTATTTT.

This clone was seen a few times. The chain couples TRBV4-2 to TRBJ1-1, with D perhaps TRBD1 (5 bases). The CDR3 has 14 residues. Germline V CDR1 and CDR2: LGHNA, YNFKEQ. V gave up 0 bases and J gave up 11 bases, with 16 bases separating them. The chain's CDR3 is CASSQDRAGLTAFF. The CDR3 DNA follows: TGTGCCAGCAGCCAAGACAGGGCAGGCCTGACGGCTTTCTTT.

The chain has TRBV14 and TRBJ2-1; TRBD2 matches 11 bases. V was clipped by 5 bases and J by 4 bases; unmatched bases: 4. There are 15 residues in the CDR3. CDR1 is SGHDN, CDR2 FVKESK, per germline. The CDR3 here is CASSVRLAGYNEQFF. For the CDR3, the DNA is TGTGCCAGCAGCGTCCGACTAGCGGGGTACAATGAGCAGTTCTTC. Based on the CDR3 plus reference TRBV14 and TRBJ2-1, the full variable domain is EAGVTQFPSHSVIEKGQTVTLRCDPISGHDNLYWYRRVMGKEIKFLLHFVKESKQDESGMPNNRFLAERTGGTYSTLKVQPAELEDSGVYFCASSVRLAGYNEQFFGPGTRLTVL.

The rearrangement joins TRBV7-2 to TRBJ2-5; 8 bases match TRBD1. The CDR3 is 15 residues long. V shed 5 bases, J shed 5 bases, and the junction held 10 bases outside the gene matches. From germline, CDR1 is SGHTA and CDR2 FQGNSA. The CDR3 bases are TGTGCCAGCAGCATCGGGACAGGTCGGATGGAGACCCAGTACTTC. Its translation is CASSIGTGRMETQYF.

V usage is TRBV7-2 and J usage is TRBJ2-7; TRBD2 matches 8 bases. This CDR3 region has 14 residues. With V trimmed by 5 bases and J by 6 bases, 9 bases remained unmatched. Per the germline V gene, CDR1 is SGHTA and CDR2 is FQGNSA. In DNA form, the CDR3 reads TGTGCCAGCAGCGGCGGGACTAGTTCGCTCGAGCAGTACTTC. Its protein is CASSGGTSSLEQYF.

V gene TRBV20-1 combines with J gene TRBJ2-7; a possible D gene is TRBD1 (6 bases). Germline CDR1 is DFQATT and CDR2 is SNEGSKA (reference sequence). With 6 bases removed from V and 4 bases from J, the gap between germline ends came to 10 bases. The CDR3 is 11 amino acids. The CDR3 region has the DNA TGCAGTGCGACGGACAGATACGAGCAGTACTTC. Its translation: CSATDRYEQYF.